This T cell receptor (beta chain) was observed in a study of T cells in Graves' hyperthyroidism and ophthalmopathy. This CDR3 comprises 13 residues. Germline V gene lookup returns CDR1 LNHDA and CDR2 SQIVND (reference sequence). Trimming took 5 bases from V and 2 from J; bases not matched to a gene: 2. Every diagnosis used clinical symptoms, serum thyroxine and TRAb, thyroid ultrasound and orbital computed tomography. Researchers amplified the TCR beta CDR3 regions from RNA transcripts. TCR CDR3 underwent first-round RT-PCR with the HTBI primer set. MiXCR was run by TCRdb on the multiplex PCR reads, yielding one entry per CDR3 protein. This sample has about 660,000 distinct CDR3 sequences, with roughly 46% found just once.

Sample: peripheral blood or thyroid tissue (not recorded which). The V call is TRBV19, the J call TRBJ2-7; TRBD1 matches at 8 bases. The receptor was isolated from an adult man with Graves' disease, either hyperthyroidism or ophthalmopathy (not recorded which). The DNA of the CDR3 is TGTGCCAGTAGTGGGACAGGAGCCTACGAGCAGTACTTC. It is translated as CASSGTGAYEQYF.